These 2 T cell receptor beta chains originate from one sample sequenced in a study of blood T cell repertoires in COVID-19. Here immunoSEQ multiplex PCR was the method, and the copy in TCRdb shows in-frame clones only, minus some. The sample lists about 240,000 clones; approximately 80% were seen once. Sequenced sample: peripheral blood. The origin of the receptors is a man younger than 45 who had recovered from COVID-19.

This clone occurred once. The V and J genes are TRBV7-8 and TRBJ2-1, with unresolved D. The V end was cut by 7 bases, the J end by 0 bases, with 10 bases between. Germline V CDR1 and CDR2: SGHVS, FQNEAQ. This CDR3 has 14 amino acids. CDR3 nucleotide sequence: TGTGCCAGCACCCTGTTGAGCTCCTACAATGAGCAGTTCTTC. Amino acids: CASTLLSSYNEQFF.

J is TRBJ2-2 and V is TRBV6-4, with TRBD1 matching over 7 bases. The CDR3 contains 14 residues. J gave up 6 bases and V 5 bases, and 6 bases lay outside the gene matches. Germline V lookup: CDR1 MRHNA, CDR2 SNTAGT. In nucleotides, the CDR3 is TGTGCCAGCAGTCCAAGCGACAGGGCCGGGGAGCTGTTTTTT. This gives the protein CASSPSDRAGELFF.